The source of this T cell receptor (beta chain) is a study of cytomegalovirus exposure and HLA in healthy donors. The CDR3 is 17 amino acids. Per the germline V gene, CDR1 is SGHRS and CDR2 is YFSETQ. Trimming took 1 base from V and 5 from J; bases not matched to a gene: 7. The PCR employed 60 Vbeta primers together with 13 Jbeta primers. The table came from immunoSEQ multiplex PCR; TCRdb's copy has only in-frame clones and leaves some out. The data show around 130,000 clones, 75% to 90% seen once. The source of this sequence is a man aged 30 to 45 in good health and CMV-seronegative. The rearrangement joins TRBV5-1 to TRBJ2-7, with 15 bases that match TRBD2. Sequenced material: PBMCs. The CDR3 is CASSLTPGLAGGDEQYF. The CDR3 DNA reads as TGCGCCAGCAGCTTGACCCCGGGACTAGCGGGAGGTGACGAGCAGTACTTC.